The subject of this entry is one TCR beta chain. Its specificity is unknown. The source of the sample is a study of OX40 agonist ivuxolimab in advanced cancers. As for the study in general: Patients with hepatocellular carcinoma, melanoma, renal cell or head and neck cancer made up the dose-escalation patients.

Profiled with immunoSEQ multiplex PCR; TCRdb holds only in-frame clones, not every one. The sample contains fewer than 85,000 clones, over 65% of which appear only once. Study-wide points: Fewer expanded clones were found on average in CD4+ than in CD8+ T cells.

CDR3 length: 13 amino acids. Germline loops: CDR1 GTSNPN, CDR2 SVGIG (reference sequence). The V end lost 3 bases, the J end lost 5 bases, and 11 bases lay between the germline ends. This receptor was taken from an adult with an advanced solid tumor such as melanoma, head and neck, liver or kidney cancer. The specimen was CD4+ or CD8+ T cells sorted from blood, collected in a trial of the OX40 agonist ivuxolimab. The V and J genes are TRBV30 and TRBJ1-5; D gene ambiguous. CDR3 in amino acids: CAWSDGGDQPQHF. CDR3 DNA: TGTGCCTGGAGCGACGGAGGCGATCAGCCCCAGCATTTT.